The 9 T cell receptor beta chains below were found in one sample sequenced in a study of blood T cell repertoires in COVID-19. The data were produced by immunoSEQ multiplex PCR, yet TCRdb's version contains in-frame clones alone and is incomplete. The table shows about 480,000 clones, with over 75% occurring only once. The source material was PBMCs or T cells enriched from blood (not recorded which). The receptors shown here come from a woman between 40 and 55 years old who had recovered from COVID-19.

V gene TRBV2 combines with J gene TRBJ1-5; tentatively, D is TRBD1 (5 bases). With 6 bases removed from V and 3 bases from J, the gap between germline ends came to 9 bases. This CDR3 spans 13 amino acids. Looked up from germline, CDR1 is SNHLY and CDR2 is FYNNEI. In DNA form, the CDR3 reads TGTGCCAGCAGGACAGTTACCAATCAGCCCCAGCATTTT. Amino acid sequence: CASRTVTNQPQHF.

Remarks on this clone: The same CDR3 is also encoded by other DNA sequences in this sample. CDR3: CASSIVAASSGNTIYF. The CDR3 bases are TGTGCCAGTAGTATAGTTGCAGCGAGCTCTGGAAACACCATATATTTT. The chain couples TRBV19 to TRBJ1-3; D is unresolved. Trimming took off 1 base at V and 0 bases at J, with 10 bases between the two ends. Germline V CDR1 and CDR2: LNHDA, SQIVND (reference sequence). This CDR3 comprises 16 residues.

This clone was seen a single time. V and J are TRBV19 and TRBJ1-1, with D perhaps matching TRBD1 (6 bases). The CDR3 sequence is 14 residues long. Trimming pared 5 bases from V and 3 bases from J, leaving 13 bases between. The V gene's germline CDR1 is LNHDA and CDR2 SQIVND (reference sequence). CDR3 bases: TGTGCCAGTAGTGCTACAGGGATGGACACTGAAGCTTTCTTT. As protein: CASSATGMDTEAFF.

The rearrangement uses TRBV5-5 and TRBJ2-5, with TRBD2 matching 14 bases. With 6 bases clipped from V and 5 bases from J, the junction kept 3 bases outside the gene matches. This CDR3 region has 14 residues. The germline V gene has CDR1 SGHKS and CDR2 YYEKEE (reference sequence). The CDR3 DNA is TGTGCCAGCACCAGGACTAGCGGGAGGGAGACCCAGTACTTC. Translated, it gives CASTRTSGRETQYF. The entire variable domain, with the rest obtained from reference TRBV5-5 and TRBJ2-5, is as follows: DAGVTQSPTHLIKTRGQQVTLRCSPISGHKSVSWYQQVLGQGPQFIFQYYEKEERGRGNFPDRFSARQFPNYSSELNVNALLLGDSALYLCASTRTSGRETQYFGPGTRLLVL.

The chain carries TRBV3-1 (or the pseudogene TRBV3-2) and TRBJ1-2; D is possibly TRBD1 (6 bases). V was trimmed by 1 base and J by 8 bases, leaving 17 bases between them. This CDR3 has 15 amino acids. CDR1 is LGHDT and CDR2 is YNNKEL in the germline V gene (reference sequence). The CDR3 region is CASSQGQESLWGYTF. The CDR3 DNA sequence: TGTGCCAGCAGCCAAGGACAGGAGAGCCTCTGGGGCTACACCTTC.

This chain connects TRBV30 to TRBJ1-4, with D perhaps matching TRBD1 (6 bases). CDR1 and CDR2 from the germline V gene are GTSNPN and SVGIG (reference sequence). V was clipped by 0 bases and J by 6 bases, with 17 bases between them. This CDR3 spans 16 amino acids. The CDR3 here is CAWSVPPGRGDEKLFF. CDR3 nucleotide sequence: TGTGCCTGGAGTGTACCCCCGGGGAGGGGGGATGAAAAACTGTTTTTT. The variable domain in full, completed from reference TRBV30 and TRBJ1-4, reads SQTIHQWPATLVQPVGSPLSLECTVEGTSNPNLYWYRQAAGRGLQLLFYSVGIGQISSEVPQNLSASRPQDRQFILSSKKLLLSDSGFYLCAWSVPPGRGDEKLFFGSGTQLSVL.

The chain has TRBV19 and TRBJ1-1; D perhaps matches TRBD1 (6 bases). Germline V gives CDR1 LNHDA, CDR2 SQIVND (reference sequence). The CDR3 contains 14 residues. V lost 3 bases, J lost 6 bases, and 14 bases lay in between. The DNA of the CDR3 is TGTGCCAGTAGTATGTACAGGGTTTCCCCTGAAGCTTTCTTT. It translates to CASSMYRVSPEAFF.

This chain connects TRBV6-6 to TRBJ1-6; D is ambiguous. V lost 9 bases, J lost 2 bases, and 11 bases lay in between. There are 14 residues in the CDR3. Germline V gene sequence: CDR1 MNHNY, CDR2 SVGAGI (reference sequence). CDR3 in DNA: TGTGCCAGTTTAAACAGTCCCTATAATTCACCCCTCCACTTT. This gives the protein CASLNSPYNSPLHF.

This chain joins TRBV30 and TRBJ1-5; 8 nucleotides agree with TRBD1. The CDR3 is made up of 15 amino acids. The germline V gene has CDR1 GTSNPN and CDR2 SVGIG (reference sequence). V trimming: 1 base; J trimming: 1 base; junction bases outside the gene matches: 3. The CDR3 DNA reads as TGTGCCTGGAGTGCGACAGGGGCCAGCAATCAGCCCCAGCATTTT. Residues: CAWSATGASNQPQHF.